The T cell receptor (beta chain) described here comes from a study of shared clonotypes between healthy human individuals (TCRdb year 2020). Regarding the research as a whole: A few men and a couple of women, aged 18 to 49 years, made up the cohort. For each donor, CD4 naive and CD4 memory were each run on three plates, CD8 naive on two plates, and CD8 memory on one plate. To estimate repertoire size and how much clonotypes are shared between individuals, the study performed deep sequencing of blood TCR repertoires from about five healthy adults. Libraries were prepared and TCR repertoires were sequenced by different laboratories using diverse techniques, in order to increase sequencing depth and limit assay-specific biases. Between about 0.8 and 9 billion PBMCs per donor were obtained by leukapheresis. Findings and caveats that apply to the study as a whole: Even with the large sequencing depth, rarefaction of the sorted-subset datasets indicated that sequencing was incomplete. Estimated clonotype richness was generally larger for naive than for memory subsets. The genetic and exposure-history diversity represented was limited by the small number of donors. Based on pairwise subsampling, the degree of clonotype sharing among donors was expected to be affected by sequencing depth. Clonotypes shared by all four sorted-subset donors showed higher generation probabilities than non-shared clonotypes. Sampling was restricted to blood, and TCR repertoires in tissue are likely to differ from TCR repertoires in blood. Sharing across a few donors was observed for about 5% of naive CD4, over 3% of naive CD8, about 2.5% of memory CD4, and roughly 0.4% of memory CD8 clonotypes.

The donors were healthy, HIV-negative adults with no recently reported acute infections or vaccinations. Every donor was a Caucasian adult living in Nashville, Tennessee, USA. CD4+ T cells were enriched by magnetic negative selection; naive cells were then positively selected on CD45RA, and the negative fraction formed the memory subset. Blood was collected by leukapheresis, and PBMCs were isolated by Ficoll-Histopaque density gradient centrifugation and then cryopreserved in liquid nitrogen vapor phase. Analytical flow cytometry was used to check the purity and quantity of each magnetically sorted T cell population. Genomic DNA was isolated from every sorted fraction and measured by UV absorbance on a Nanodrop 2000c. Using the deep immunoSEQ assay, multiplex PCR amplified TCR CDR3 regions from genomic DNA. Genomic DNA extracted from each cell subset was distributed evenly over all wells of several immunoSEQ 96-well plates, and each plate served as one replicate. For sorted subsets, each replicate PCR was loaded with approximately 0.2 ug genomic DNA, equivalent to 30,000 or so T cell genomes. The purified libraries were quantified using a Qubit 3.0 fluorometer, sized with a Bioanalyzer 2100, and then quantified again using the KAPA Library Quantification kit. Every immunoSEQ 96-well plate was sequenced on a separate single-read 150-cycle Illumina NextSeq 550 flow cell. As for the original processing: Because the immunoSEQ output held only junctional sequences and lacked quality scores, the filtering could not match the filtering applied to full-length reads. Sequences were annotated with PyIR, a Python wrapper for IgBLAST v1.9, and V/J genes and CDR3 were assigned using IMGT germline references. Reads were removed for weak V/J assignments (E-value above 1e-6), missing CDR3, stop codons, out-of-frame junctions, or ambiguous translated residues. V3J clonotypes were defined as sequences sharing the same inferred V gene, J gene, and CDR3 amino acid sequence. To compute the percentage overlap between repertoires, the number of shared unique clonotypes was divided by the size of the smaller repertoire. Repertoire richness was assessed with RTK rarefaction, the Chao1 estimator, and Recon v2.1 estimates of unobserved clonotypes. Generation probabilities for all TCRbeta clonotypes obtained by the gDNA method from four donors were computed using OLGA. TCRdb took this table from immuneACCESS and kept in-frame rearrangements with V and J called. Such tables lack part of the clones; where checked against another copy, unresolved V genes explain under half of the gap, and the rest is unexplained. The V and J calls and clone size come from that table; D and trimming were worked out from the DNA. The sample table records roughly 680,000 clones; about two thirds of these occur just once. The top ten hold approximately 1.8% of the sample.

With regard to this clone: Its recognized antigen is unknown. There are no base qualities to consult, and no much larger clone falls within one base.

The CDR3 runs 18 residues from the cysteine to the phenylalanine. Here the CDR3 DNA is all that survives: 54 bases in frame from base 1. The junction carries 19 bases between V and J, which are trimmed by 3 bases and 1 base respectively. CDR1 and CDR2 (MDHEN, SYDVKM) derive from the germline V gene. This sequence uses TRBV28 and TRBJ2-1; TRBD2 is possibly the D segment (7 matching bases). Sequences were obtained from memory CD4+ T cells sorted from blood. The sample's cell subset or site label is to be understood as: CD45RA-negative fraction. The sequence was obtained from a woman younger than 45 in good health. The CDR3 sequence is CASSFDLRERGSYNEQFF. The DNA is TGTGCCAGCAGTTTTGACCTGCGGGAGAGGGGGTCCTACAATGAGCAGTTCTTC.